Listed here are 14 T cell receptor beta chains from one sample, sequenced in a study of T cells in Graves' hyperthyroidism and ophthalmopathy. Amplified TCR beta CDR3 regions derived from RNA transcripts. The HTBI primer set served for first-round RT-PCR of the TCR CDR3. TCRdb processed the multiplex PCR reads anew with MiXCR; each CDR3 protein has one entry. This table holds about 400,000 distinct CDR3 sequences, about 14% found once. What was sequenced was blood. The receptors derive from a man aged 50 to 59 with Graves' ophthalmopathy.

This sequence joins TRBV29-1 and TRBJ2-7; 8 nucleotides align to TRBD1. The CDR3 spans 12 residues. The germline V gene encodes CDR1 SQVTM and CDR2 ANQGSEA. The V segment lost 8 bases and the J segment 1 base; nucleotides outside the gene matches: 4. CDR3 sequence: CSSRTGSYEQYF. CDR3 coding DNA: TGCAGCTCCAGGACAGGGTCCTACGAGCAGTACTTC.

This chain joins TRBV12-3 or TRBV12-4 and TRBJ2-3, with 11 bases identical to TRBD2. The CDR3 has 16 amino acids. V was clipped by 3 bases and J by 2 bases; unmatched bases: 4. The CDR3 bases are TGTGCCAGCAGTTTTGGGACTAGCGGTGTCACAGATACGCAGTATTTT. Encoded protein: CASSFGTSGVTDTQYF.

This clonotype was found a few times. The CDR3 coding sequence is TGTGCCAGCAGCTTGGGAGTGGGGACAGAAGAGACCCAGTACTTC. It codes for CASSLGVGTEETQYF. This chain joins TRBV5-5 and TRBJ2-5; 7 bases are a match to TRBD1. V gave up 0 bases and J gave up 3 bases; unmatched junction bases: 5. Germline V lookup: CDR1 SGHKS, CDR2 YYEKEE (reference sequence). This CDR3 contains 15 residues.

This chain's CDR3 is CAISPRDAHSGANVLTF. The CDR3 nucleotides read TGTGCCATCAGTCCCCGGGACGCACACTCTGGGGCCAACGTCCTGACTTTC. This chain connects TRBV10-3 to TRBJ2-6; D might be TRBD1 or TRBD2, each matching 5 bases. This CDR3 region has 17 residues. Trimming took off 5 bases at V and 0 bases at J, with 14 bases between the two ends. CDR1 and CDR2 (germline): ENHRY, SYGVKD.

The V gene is TRBV7-9, the J gene TRBJ2-7, with 11 bases that match TRBD1. Germline values: CDR1 SEHNR, CDR2 FQNEAQ (reference sequence). V lost 0 bases and J lost 7; bases outside the gene matches: 8. The length of the CDR3 is 16 residues. In nucleotides, the CDR3 is TGTGCCAGCAGCTTAGCCCTGACGGGACAGGGGGGGGAGCAGTACTTC. The encoded protein is CASSLALTGQGGEQYF.

The V call is TRBV9, the J call TRBJ1-1; 7 bases are shared with TRBD1. CDR3 length equals 16 residues. V dropped 0 bases and J dropped 0; count of bases not matched to a gene: 5. Germline loops: CDR1 SGDLS, CDR2 YYNGEE. The CDR3 sequence is CASSVEDRLMNTEAFF. In nucleotides, the CDR3 is TGTGCCAGCAGCGTAGAGGACAGGCTCATGAACACTGAAGCTTTCTTT.

This clonotype came up many times. The chain is built from TRBV7-9 and TRBJ2-5, with D possibly TRBD1 on 8 matching bases. Germline V CDR1 and CDR2: SEHNR, FQNEAQ (reference sequence). CDR3 length: 15 amino acids. Trimming removed 7 bases from V and 2 bases from J, with 17 bases in between. The CDR3 here is CASTGGQGGQETQYF. For the CDR3, the DNA is TGTGCCAGCACCGGAGGACAGGGAGGGCAAGAGACCCAGTACTTC.

The sample holds a few counts of this clonotype. J is TRBJ2-7 and V is TRBV2, with 7 bases lining up with TRBD2. Germline V CDR1 and CDR2: SNHLY, FYNNEI. After removal of 9 bases from V and 0 bases from J, the junction contained 5 bases not matched to a gene. This CDR3 has 13 residues. CDR3 region: CASKKRDSYEQYF. As DNA, the CDR3 is TGTGCCAGTAAAAAGCGGGACTCCTACGAGCAGTACTTC.

V is TRBV12-3 or TRBV12-4 and J is TRBJ1-2, with D perhaps matching TRBD1 (5 bases). The length of the CDR3 is 15 residues. Trimming removed 2 bases at V and 4 bases at J, with 14 bases between. The CDR3 sequence is CASSLSGGSGYGYTF. CDR3 in DNA: TGTGCCAGCAGTTTATCGGGGGGATCGGGCTATGGCTACACCTTC.

This clonotype was seen a handful of times. The chain links TRBV24-1 to TRBJ2-3; D call uncertain. This CDR3 contains 14 residues. Germline CDR1 reads KGHDR; CDR2 reads SFDVKD. V was clipped by 3 bases and J by 3 bases, with 9 bases between them. The CDR3 nucleotides read TGTGCCACCAGTGATCACGGTTTGACAGATACGCAGTATTTT. Its translation is CATSDHGLTDTQYF.

The V call is TRBV6-2 or TRBV6-3, the J call TRBJ2-3; D gene uncertain. The CDR3 is made up of 17 amino acids. Germline V CDR1 and CDR2: MNHEY, SVGEGT. V was pared by 2 bases and J by 2 bases, with 17 bases between. CDR3 nucleotides: TGTGCCAGCAGTTACGCAGTAAGAGTAGACCTCACAGATACGCAGTATTTT. It encodes CASSYAVRVDLTDTQYF.

The chain recombines TRBV25-1 with TRBJ2-1; D assignment may be TRBD1 or TRBD2 (7 bases each). CDR1 is MGHDK and CDR2 is SYGVNS in the germline V gene. The germline V and J ends were trimmed by 4 bases and 0 bases, with 13 bases remaining between them. This CDR3 is 16 amino acids long. The CDR3 bases are TGTGCCAGCAGTGTCAGGGGGGGCGGCTCCTACAATGAGCAGTTCTTC. Amino acid sequence: CASSVRGGGSYNEQFF.

This clonotype has just a few counts. This chain links TRBV20-1 with TRBJ2-2, with a possible D match to TRBD2 (5 bases). Germline values: CDR1 DFQATT, CDR2 SNEGSKA (reference sequence). This CDR3 comprises 15 residues. Trimming removed 0 bases at V and 6 bases at J, with 14 bases between. Here the CDR3 DNA reads TGCAGTGCTAGAGAGCCCTCAGGACTGCCCGGGGAGCTGTTTTTT. This translates into CSAREPSGLPGELFF.

This chain connects TRBV10-2 to TRBJ2-4; D call uncertain. The length of the CDR3 is 12 residues. Between the trimmed V and J ends, which lost 8 bases and 0 bases, there was a span of 5 bases. Germline V gene lookup returns CDR1 WSHSY and CDR2 SAAADI. This CDR3 is CASALAKNIQYF. In nucleotides, the CDR3 is TGCGCCAGCGCTCTAGCCAAAAACATTCAGTACTTC.